The entry that follows covers one T cell receptor beta chain sequence. Its specificity is unknown. The CDR3 length is 16 residues. From germline, CDR1 is SGDLS and CDR2 YYNGEE. V was clipped by 4 bases and J by 3 bases; unmatched bases: 13. These data are taken from a study of cytomegalovirus exposure and HLA in healthy donors. Study conclusions and caveats: Common viral pathogens seemed to be connected with several of the most significant clusters, according to a later analysis.

At collection, donors were nominally healthy, but unrecorded immune exposures were probable. Both 60 Vbeta primers and 13 Jbeta primers went into the PCR. Sequencing used immunoSEQ multiplex PCR; TCRdb keeps in-frame clones, though not all of them. The sample shows 160,000 or so clones, 60% to 80% of them seen only once. This chain connects TRBV9 to TRBJ2-7, with 7 bases identical to TRBD2. The sequencing input was PBMCs. The receptor was isolated from a man aged 35 to 55 in good health and CMV-seropositive. DNA for the CDR3: TGTGCCAGCAGCCCAAAGTGGGGGGAGGGCAACTACGAGCAGTACTTC. This sequence encodes CASSPKWGEGNYEQYF.